This TCR beta chain was documented in a study of T cell changes during pregnancy in multiple sclerosis. The germline V gene encodes CDR1 SQVTM and CDR2 ANQGSEA. CDR3 length equals 11 residues. Trimming stripped 1 base from V and 4 bases from J, with 4 bases between. The protocol was immunoSEQ multiplex PCR, while the TCRdb copy is restricted to in-frame clones and leaves out a portion. The repertoire holds 33,000 or so clones, with 89% as singletons. The J gene is TRBJ1-2, the V gene TRBV29-1; D is ambiguous. Here the sequenced sample was CD8+ T cells from peripheral blood mononuclear cells, taken in the third trimester of pregnancy. The clonotype originates from a female donor with multiple sclerosis, enrolled in a pregnancy study. CDR3 in DNA: TGCAGCGTTGAAGTCAGCTATGGCTACACCTTC. Translating gives CSVEVSYGYTF.